This TCR beta chain was identified during a study of T cells after yellow fever vaccination. This clonotype was picked up many times. What it binds is unknown. TCRdb independently ran MiXCR on the 5' RACE reads; one entry per CDR3 protein. Of about 30,000 distinct CDR3 sequences in the sample, nearly 4.5% were seen once. CDR1 and CDR2 (germline): MDHEN, SYDVKM. Trimming pared 4 bases from V and 0 bases from J, leaving 7 bases between. This CDR3 comprises 14 residues. Study results and limitations: FACS-sorted repertoires might harbor abundant contaminating clonotypes from the bulk population. Overlap between CD4 and CD8 compartments was detected for a small share of clonotypes.

The origin of this receptor is a man aged 25-45 years who received the YFV17D yellow fever vaccine. The rearrangement joins TRBV28 to TRBJ2-1; TRBD2 might be the D (5 bases). Sequences were derived from CD8+ T cells sorted from PBMCs, sampled 5 days after the yellow fever booster vaccination. The CDR3, as DNA: TGTGCCAGCAGTTCGGGAAGCTCCTACAATGAGCAGTTCTTC. Protein sequence: CASSSGSSYNEQFF.